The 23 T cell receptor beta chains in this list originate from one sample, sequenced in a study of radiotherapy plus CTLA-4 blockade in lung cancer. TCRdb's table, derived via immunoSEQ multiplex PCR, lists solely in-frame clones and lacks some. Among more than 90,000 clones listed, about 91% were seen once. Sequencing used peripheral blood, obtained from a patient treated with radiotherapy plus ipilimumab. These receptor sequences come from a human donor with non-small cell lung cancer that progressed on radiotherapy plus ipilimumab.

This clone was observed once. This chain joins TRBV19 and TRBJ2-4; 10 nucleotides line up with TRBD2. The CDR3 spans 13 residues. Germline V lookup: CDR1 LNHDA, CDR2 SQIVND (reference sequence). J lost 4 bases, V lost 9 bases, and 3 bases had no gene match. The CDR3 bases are TGTGCCAGCGTACTAGCGGGAAAAAACATTCAGTACTTC. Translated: CASVLAGKNIQYF.

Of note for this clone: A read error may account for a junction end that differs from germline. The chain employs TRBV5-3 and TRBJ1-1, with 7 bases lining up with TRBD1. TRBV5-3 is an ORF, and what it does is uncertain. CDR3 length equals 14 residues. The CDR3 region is CASSLGTVVISAFF. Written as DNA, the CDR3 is TGTGCCAGCAGCTTGGGGACAGTAGTGATTAGCGCTTTCTTT.

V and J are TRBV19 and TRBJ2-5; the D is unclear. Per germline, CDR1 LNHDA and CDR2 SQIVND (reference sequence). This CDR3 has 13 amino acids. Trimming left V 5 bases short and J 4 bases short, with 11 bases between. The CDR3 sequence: CASSSSGPETQYF. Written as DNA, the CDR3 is TGTGCCAGTAGTTCCTCGGGCCCAGAGACCCAGTACTTC.

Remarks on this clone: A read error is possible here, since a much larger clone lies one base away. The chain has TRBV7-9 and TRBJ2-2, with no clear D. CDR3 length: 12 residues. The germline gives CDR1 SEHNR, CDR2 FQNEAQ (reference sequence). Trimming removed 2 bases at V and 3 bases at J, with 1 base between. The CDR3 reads CASSLYTGELFF. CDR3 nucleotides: TGTGCCAGCAGCTTATACACCGGGGAGCTGTTTTTT. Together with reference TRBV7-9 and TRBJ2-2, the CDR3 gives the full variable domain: DTGVSQNPRHKITKRGQNVTFRCDPISEHNRLYWYRQTLGQGPEFLTYFQNEAQLEKSRLLSDRFSAERPKGSFSTLEIQRTEQGDSAMYLCASSLYTGELFFGEGSRLTVL.

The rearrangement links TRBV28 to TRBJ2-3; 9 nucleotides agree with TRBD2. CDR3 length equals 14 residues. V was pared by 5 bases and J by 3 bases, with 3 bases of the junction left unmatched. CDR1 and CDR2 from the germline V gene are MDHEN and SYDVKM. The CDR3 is CASSLAGTTDTQYF. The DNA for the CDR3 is TGTGCCAGCAGTCTAGCGGGGACTACAGATACGCAGTATTTT.

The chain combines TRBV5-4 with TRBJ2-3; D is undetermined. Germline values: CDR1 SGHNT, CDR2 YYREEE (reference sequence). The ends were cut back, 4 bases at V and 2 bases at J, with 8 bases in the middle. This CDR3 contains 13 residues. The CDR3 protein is CASSAWNTDTQYF. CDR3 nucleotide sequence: TGTGCCAGCAGCGCCTGGAACACAGATACGCAGTATTTT.

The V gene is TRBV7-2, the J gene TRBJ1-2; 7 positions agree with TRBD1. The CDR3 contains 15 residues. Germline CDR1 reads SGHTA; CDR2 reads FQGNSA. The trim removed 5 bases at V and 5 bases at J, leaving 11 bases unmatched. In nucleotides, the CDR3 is TGTGCCAGCAGCGTACAGGGGAACCCCGTTTATGGCTACACCTTC. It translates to CASSVQGNPVYGYTF.

The CDR3 loop is CASSQNLQGEQETQYF. For the CDR3, the DNA is TGTGCCAGCAGTCAAAATTTACAGGGGGAACAAGAGACCCAGTACTTC. The chain employs TRBV2 and TRBJ2-5; TRBD1 agrees at 8 bases. V lost 5 bases, J lost 2 bases, and 10 bases stayed unmatched. Germline V gene sequence: CDR1 SNHLY, CDR2 FYNNEI. The CDR3 totals 16 residues. Variable domain in full (rest from reference TRBV2 and TRBJ2-5): EPEVTQTPSHQVTQMGQEVILRCVPISNHLYFYWYRQILGQKVEFLVSFYNNEISEKSEIFDDQFSVERPDGSNFTLKIRSTKLEDSAMYFCASSQNLQGEQETQYFGPGTRLLVL.

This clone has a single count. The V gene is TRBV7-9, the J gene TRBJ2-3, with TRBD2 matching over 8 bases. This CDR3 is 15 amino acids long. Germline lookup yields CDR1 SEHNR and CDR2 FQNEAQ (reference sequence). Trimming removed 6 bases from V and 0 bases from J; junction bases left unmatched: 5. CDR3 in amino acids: CASRTTSASTDTQYF. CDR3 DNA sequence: TGTGCCAGCAGGACGACTAGCGCCAGCACAGATACGCAGTATTTT.

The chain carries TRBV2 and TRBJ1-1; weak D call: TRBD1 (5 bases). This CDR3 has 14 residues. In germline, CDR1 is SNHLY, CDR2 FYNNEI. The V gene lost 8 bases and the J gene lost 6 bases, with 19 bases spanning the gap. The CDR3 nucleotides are TGTGCCAGCCGTAAGCCGGGGGTTAAGGCTGAAGCTTTCTTT. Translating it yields CASRKPGVKAEAFF. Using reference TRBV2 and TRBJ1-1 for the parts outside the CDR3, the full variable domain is EPEVTQTPSHQVTQMGQEVILRCVPISNHLYFYWYRQILGQKVEFLVSFYNNEISEKSEIFDDQFSVERPDGSNFTLKIRSTKLEDSAMYFCASRKPGVKAEAFFGQGTRLTVV.

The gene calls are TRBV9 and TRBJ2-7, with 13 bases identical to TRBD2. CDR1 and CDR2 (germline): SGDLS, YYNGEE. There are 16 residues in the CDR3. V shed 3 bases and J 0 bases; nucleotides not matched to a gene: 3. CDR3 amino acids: CASSGGLAGYSYEQYF. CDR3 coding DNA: TGTGCCAGCAGCGGGGGACTAGCGGGATACTCCTACGAGCAGTACTTC.

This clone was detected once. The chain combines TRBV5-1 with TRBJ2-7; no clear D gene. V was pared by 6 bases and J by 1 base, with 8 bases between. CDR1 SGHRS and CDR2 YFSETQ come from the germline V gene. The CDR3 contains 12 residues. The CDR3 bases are TGCGCCAGCAAAAGCGAGTCCTACGAGCAGTACTTC. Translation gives CASKSESYEQYF.

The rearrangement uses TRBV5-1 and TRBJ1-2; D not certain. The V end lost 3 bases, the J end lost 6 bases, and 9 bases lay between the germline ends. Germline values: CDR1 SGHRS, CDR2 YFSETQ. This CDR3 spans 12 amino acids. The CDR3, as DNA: TGCGCCAGCAGCTACGACCGGAATGGCTACACCTTC. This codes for CASSYDRNGYTF. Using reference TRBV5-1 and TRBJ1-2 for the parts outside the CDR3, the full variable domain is KAGVTQTPRYLIKTRGQQVTLSCSPISGHRSVSWYQQTPGQGLQFLFEYFSETQRNKGNFPGRFSGRQFSNSRSEMNVSTLELGDSALYLCASSYDRNGYTFGSGTRLTVV.

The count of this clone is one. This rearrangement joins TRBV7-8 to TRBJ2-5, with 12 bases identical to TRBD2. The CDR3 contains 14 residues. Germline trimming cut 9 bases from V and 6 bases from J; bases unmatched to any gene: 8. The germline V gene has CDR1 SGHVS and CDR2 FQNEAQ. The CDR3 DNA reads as TGTGCCAGTCATCTAGCGGGAGGGCCAAAGACCCAGTACTTC. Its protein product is CASHLAGGPKTQYF.

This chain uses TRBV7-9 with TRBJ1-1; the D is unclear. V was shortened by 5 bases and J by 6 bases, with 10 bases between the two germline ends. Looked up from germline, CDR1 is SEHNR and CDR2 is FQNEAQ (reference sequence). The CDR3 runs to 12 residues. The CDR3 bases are TGTGCCAGCAGCACGGAGGACTCTGAAGCTTTCTTT. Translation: CASSTEDSEAFF.

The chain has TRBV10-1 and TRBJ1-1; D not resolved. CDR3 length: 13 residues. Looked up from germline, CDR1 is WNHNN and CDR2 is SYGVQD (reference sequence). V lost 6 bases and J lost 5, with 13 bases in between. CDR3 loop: CASRPSLQTEAFF. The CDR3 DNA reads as TGCGCCAGCAGACCGTCCTTACAAACTGAAGCTTTCTTT.

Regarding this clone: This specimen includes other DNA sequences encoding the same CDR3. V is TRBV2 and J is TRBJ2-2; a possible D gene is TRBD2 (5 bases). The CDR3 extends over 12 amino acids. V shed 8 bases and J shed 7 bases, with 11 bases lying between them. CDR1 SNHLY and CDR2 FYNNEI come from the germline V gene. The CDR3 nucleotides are TGTGCCAGCGGTCGGGAAAACGGGGAGCTGTTTTTT. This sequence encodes CASGRENGELFF.

DNA of the CDR3: TGCGCCAGCAGCCTAACCACCCATACGGGAGTAAGCACAGATACGCAGTATTTT. Translation gives CASSLTTHTGVSTDTQYF. The J gene is TRBJ2-3, the V gene TRBV5-1; TRBD2 might be the D (6 bases). The CDR3 length is 18 residues. V lost 4 bases and J 0 bases, leaving 21 bases between the germline ends. The germline CDR1 and CDR2 sequences are SGHRS and YFSETQ.

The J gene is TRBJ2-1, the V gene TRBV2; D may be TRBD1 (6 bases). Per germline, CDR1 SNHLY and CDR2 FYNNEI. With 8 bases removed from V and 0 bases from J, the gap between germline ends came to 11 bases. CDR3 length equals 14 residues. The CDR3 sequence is CASSRGSSYNEQFF. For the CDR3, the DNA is TGTGCCAGCTCAAGGGGGAGCTCCTACAATGAGCAGTTCTTC.

Written as DNA, the CDR3 is TGTGCCACCAGCAGAGCACAGGGTTTCGAAAACACCATATATTTT. This sequence encodes CATSRAQGFENTIYF. V usage is TRBV15 and J usage is TRBJ1-3, with D possibly being TRBD1 (6 bases). Germline V gives CDR1 LNHNV, CDR2 YYDKDF (reference sequence). The CDR3 totals 15 residues. Trimming cost V 1 base and J 6 bases, with 13 bases left between them.

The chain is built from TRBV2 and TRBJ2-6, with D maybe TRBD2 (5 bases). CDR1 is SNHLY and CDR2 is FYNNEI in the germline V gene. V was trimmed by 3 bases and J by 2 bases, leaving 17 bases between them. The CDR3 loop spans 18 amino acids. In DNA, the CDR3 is TGTGCCAGCAGTGACCGCGGGCCAGGTTACGCTGGGGCCAACGTCCTGACTTTC. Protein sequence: CASSDRGPGYAGANVLTF.

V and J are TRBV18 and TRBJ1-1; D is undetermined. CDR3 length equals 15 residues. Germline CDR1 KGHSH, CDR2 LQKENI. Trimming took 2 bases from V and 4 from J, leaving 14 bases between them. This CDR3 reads CASSPEFGVITEAFF. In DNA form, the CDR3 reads TGTGCCAGCTCACCAGAGTTCGGGGTTATCACTGAAGCTTTCTTT.

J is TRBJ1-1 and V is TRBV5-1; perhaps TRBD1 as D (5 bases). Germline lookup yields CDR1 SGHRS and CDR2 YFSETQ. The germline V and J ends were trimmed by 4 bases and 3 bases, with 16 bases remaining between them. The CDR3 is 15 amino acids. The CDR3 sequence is CASSNGHLGDTEAFF. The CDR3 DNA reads TGCGCCAGCAGCAACGGACATTTGGGAGACACTGAAGCTTTCTTT.